This T cell receptor (beta chain) appears in the sequencing data of a study of OX40 agonist ivuxolimab in advanced cancers. The table came from immunoSEQ multiplex PCR; TCRdb's copy has only in-frame clones and leaves some out. The sample carries fewer than 50,000 clones, about 83% recorded once. CDR3 length: 18 amino acids. The V gene end was trimmed by 5 bases and the J gene end by 6 bases; junction bases not matched to a gene: 19. CDR1 and CDR2 (germline): SGHTS, YDEGEE. Notes on the study in general: At doses 0.1 to 3.0 mg/kg, CD4+ and CD8+ clones expanded. What antigens the expanded peripheral T cells recognized was never established.

Sampled blood was obtained at baseline, cycle 4 day 1, and cycle 7 day 1. Notes on this clone: What it binds is unknown.

Here the sequenced sample was CD4+ or CD8+ T cells sorted from blood, taken in a trial of the OX40 agonist ivuxolimab. This chain links TRBV5-8 with TRBJ1-2, with 10 bases matching TRBD1. The sequence was collected from an adult with an advanced solid tumor such as melanoma, head and neck, liver or kidney cancer. The CDR3 nucleotides are TGTGCCAGCAGTTACCCGGCGGACAGGGGGAGAGGTTCCCATGGCTACACCTTC. Its protein product is CASSYPADRGRGSHGYTF.